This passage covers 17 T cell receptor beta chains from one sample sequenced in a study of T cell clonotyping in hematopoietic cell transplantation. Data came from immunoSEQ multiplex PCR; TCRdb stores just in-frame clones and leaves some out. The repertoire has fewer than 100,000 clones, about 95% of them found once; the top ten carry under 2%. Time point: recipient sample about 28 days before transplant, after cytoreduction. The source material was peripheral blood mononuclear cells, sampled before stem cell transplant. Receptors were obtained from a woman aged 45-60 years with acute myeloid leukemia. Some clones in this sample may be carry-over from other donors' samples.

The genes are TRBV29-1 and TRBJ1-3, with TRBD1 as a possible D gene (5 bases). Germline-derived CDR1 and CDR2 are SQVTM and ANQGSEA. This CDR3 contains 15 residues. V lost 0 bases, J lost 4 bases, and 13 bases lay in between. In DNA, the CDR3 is TGCAGCGTTGAAGATTGGCAGGGTGCGGGAAACACCATATATTTT. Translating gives CSVEDWQGAGNTIYF. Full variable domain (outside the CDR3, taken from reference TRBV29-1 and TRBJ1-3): SAVISQKPSRDICQRGTSLTIQCQVDSQVTMMFWYRQQPGQSLTLIATANQGSEATYESGFVIDKFPISRPNLTFSTLTVSNMSPEDSSIYLCSVEDWQGAGNTIYFGEGSWLTVV.

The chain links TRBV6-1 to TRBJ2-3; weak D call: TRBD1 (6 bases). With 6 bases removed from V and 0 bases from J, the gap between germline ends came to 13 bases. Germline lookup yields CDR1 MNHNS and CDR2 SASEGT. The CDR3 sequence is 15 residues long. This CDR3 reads CASRSGTTSTDTQYF. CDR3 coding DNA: TGTGCCAGCAGGTCCGGGACAACGAGCACAGATACGCAGTATTTT.

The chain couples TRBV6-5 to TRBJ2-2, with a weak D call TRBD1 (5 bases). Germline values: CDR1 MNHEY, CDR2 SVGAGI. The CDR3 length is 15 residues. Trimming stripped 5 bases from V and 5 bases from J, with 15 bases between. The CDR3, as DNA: TGTGCCAGCAGTAAAGTGGCAGGGCTAACCGGGGAGCTGTTTTTT. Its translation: CASSKVAGLTGELFF.

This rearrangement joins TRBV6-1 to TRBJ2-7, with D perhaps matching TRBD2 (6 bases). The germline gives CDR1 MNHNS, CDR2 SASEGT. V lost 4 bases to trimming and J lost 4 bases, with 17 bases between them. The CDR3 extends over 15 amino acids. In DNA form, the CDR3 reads TGTGCCAGCAGTGTAGAGTCGGGACTGAATTACGAGCAGTACTTC. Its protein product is CASSVESGLNYEQYF.

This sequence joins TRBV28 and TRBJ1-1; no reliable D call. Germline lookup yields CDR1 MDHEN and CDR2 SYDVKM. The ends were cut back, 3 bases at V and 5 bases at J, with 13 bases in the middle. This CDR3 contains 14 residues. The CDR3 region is CASSFPSIGTEAFF. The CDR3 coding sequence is TGTGCCAGCAGTTTTCCCTCTATCGGGACTGAAGCTTTCTTT.

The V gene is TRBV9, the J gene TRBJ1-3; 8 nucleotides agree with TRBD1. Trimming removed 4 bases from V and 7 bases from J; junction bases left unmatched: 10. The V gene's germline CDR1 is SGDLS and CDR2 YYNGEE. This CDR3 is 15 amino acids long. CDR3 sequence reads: CASSTRTGPVNTIYF. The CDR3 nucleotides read TGTGCCAGCAGCACCCGGACAGGGCCGGTGAACACCATATATTTT.

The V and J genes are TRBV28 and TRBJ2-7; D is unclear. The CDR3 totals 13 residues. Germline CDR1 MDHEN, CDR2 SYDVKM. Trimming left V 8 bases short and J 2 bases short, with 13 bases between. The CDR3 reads CASARLLAYEQYF. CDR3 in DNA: TGTGCCAGCGCTAGGCTATTAGCCTACGAGCAGTACTTC. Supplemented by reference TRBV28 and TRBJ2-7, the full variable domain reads DVKVTQSSRYLVKRTGEKVFLECVQDMDHENMFWYRQDPGLGLRLIYFSYDVKMKEKGDIPEGYSVSREKKERFSLILESASTNQTSMYLCASARLLAYEQYFGPGTRLTVT.

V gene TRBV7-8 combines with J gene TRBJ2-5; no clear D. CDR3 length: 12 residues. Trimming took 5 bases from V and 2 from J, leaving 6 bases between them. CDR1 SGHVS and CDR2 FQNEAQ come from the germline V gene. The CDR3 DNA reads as TGTGCCAGCAGCCCCTCGCAAGAGACCCAGTACTTC. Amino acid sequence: CASSPSQETQYF.

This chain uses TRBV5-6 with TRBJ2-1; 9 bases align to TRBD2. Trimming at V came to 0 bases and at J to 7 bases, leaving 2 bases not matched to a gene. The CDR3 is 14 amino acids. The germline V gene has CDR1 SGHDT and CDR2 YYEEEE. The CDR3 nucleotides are TGTGCCAGCAGCTTGGGCGGGAGGGGGAATGAGCAGTTCTTC. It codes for CASSLGGRGNEQFF.

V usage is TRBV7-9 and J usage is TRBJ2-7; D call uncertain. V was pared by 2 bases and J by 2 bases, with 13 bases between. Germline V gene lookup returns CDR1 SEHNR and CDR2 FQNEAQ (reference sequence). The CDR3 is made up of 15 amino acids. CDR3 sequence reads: CASSLWRQPPYEQYF. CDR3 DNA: TGTGCCAGCAGCTTATGGCGACAACCCCCCTACGAGCAGTACTTC.

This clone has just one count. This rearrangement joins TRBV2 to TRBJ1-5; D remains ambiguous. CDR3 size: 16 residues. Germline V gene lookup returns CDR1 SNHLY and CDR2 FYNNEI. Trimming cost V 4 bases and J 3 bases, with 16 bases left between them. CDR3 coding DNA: TGTGCCAGCAGTGGGCTTAAAGGTGCCCACAATCAGCCCCAGCATTTT. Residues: CASSGLKGAHNQPQHF.

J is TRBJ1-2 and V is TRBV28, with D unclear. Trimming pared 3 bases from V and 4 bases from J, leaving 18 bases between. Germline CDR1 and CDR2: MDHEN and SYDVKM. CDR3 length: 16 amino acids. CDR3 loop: CASSLGDVSSSYGYTF. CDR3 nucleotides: TGTGCCAGCAGTTTGGGAGATGTCAGCTCCTCCTATGGCTACACCTTC.

The CDR3 reads CSVEDRSSTEAFF. The CDR3 bases are TGCAGCGTTGAAGACAGAAGTAGCACTGAAGCTTTCTTT. This sequence joins TRBV29-1 and TRBJ1-1; D is unclear. Looked up from germline, CDR1 is SQVTM and CDR2 is ANQGSEA. V lost 0 bases to trimming and J lost 4 bases, with 9 bases between them. The CDR3 is 13 residues long. The full variable domain, its missing parts supplied by reference TRBV29-1 and TRBJ1-1, is SAVISQKPSRDICQRGTSLTIQCQVDSQVTMMFWYRQQPGQSLTLIATANQGSEATYESGFVIDKFPISRPNLTFSTLTVSNMSPEDSSIYLCSVEDRSSTEAFFGQGTRLTVV.

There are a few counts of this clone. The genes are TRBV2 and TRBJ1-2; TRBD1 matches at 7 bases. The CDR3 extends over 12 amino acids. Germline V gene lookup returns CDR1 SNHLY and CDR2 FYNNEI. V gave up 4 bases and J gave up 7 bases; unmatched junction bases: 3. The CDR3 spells CASSAGGPGYTF. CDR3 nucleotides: TGTGCCAGCAGTGCAGGGGGGCCTGGCTACACCTTC.

CDR3 sequence reads: CASSQGGEEYEQYF. For the CDR3, the DNA is TGTGCCAGCAGCCAAGGAGGCGAGGAATACGAGCAGTACTTC. This chain connects TRBV4-2 to TRBJ2-7; no definite D call. This CDR3 region has 14 residues. V lost 1 base and J 4 bases, leaving 11 bases between the germline ends. The germline gives CDR1 LGHNA, CDR2 YNFKEQ.

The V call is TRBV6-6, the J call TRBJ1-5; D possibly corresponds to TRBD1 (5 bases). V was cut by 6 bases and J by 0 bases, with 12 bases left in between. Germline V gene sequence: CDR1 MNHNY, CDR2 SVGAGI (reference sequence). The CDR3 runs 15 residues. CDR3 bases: TGTGCCAGCAGAACCGGGACGTATAGCAATCAGCCCCAGCATTTT. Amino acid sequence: CASRTGTYSNQPQHF.

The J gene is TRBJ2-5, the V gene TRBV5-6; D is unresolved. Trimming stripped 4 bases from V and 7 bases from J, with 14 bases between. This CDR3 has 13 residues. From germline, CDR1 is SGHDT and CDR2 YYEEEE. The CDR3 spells CASSPGLQVTQYF. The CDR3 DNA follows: TGTGCCAGCAGCCCGGGCCTTCAGGTGACCCAGTACTTC.